Shown below are 14 T cell receptor beta chains from a single sample sequenced in a study of cytomegalovirus exposure and HLA in healthy donors. PCR used 60 Vbeta primers and 13 Jbeta primers. Assay: immunoSEQ multiplex PCR; the TCRdb copy retains only in-frame clones and omits some. The sample yields roughly 110,000 clones, 70% seen once. The sample consisted of PBMCs. These receptors were taken from a man aged 25 to 45 in good health and CMV-seropositive.

The chain combines TRBV5-6 with TRBJ1-1, with a tentative D call TRBD1 (5 bases). Germline CDR1 and CDR2: SGHDT and YYEEEE. CDR3 length: 15 amino acids. Trimming removed 2 bases from V and 3 bases from J, with 14 bases in between. The CDR3 sequence: CASSLRRGDDTEAFF. CDR3 bases: TGTGCCAGCAGCTTAAGGAGGGGCGATGACACTGAAGCTTTCTTT.

This chain connects TRBV28 to TRBJ2-3; perhaps TRBD2 as D (5 bases). The CDR3 is 15 amino acids. V lost 6 bases to trimming and J lost 0 bases, with 13 bases between them. Germline-derived CDR1 and CDR2 are MDHEN and SYDVKM. In DNA, the CDR3 is TGTGCCAGCAGCCCTATCCGGGGAAGCACAGATACGCAGTATTTT. This gives the protein CASSPIRGSTDTQYF.

CDR3 sequence: CASSLRDSSYEQYF. The CDR3 nucleotides are TGTGCCAGCAGCCTCCGGGACAGCTCCTACGAGCAGTACTTC. The rearrangement uses TRBV13 and TRBJ2-7; TRBD1 aligns across 7 bases. Germline lookup yields CDR1 PRHDT and CDR2 FYEKMQ (reference sequence). This CDR3 region has 14 residues. The V gene end was trimmed by 5 bases and the J gene end by 0 bases; junction bases not matched to a gene: 4.

The sample holds a few counts of this clone. The rearrangement links TRBV19 to TRBJ1-2; D might be TRBD1 (6 bases). Trimming shortened V by 3 bases and J by 3 bases, and 11 bases separated the two germline ends. In germline, CDR1 is LNHDA, CDR2 SQIVND (reference sequence). The CDR3 runs 14 residues. CDR3 nucleotides: TGTGCCAGTAGTATTAACAGGGTTGACTATGGCTACACCTTC. It is translated as CASSINRVDYGYTF.

This clone has just a few counts. This rearrangement joins TRBV7-2 to TRBJ1-5, with no clear D. Between the trimmed V and J ends, which lost 0 bases and 2 bases, there was a span of 8 bases. The CDR3 totals 15 residues. Germline CDR1 is SGHTA and CDR2 is FQGNSA. CDR3 coding DNA: TGTGCCAGCAGCTTAGCGTGGGGAGGCAATCAGCCCCAGCATTTT. Its translation is CASSLAWGGNQPQHF.

This clone was picked up one time. The rearrangement links TRBV6-5 to TRBJ1-2; D perhaps matches TRBD1 (5 bases). Between the trimmed V and J ends, which lost 2 bases and 2 bases, there was a span of 6 bases. This CDR3 region has 13 residues. Looked up from germline, CDR1 is MNHEY and CDR2 is SVGAGI. CDR3 protein: CASSYRQNYGYTF. The CDR3 DNA sequence: TGTGCCAGCAGTTACCGACAGAACTATGGCTACACCTTC.

This chain links TRBV19 with TRBJ1-2; 9 positions match TRBD1. With V trimmed by 4 bases and J by 4 bases, 7 bases remained unmatched. The CDR3 runs 15 residues. Germline loops: CDR1 LNHDA, CDR2 SQIVND (reference sequence). The CDR3 DNA reads as TGTGCCAGTAGTAAGGAGGGACAGGGTGTCTATGGCTACACCTTC. Translating gives CASSKEGQGVYGYTF.

The V and J genes are TRBV11-2 and TRBJ1-4, with D unresolved. The CDR3 loop spans 13 amino acids. V was clipped by 5 bases and J by 8 bases, with 12 bases between them. Germline V gene sequence: CDR1 SGHAT, CDR2 FQNNGV. The DNA for the CDR3 is TGTGCCAGCAGCCCGGGTTACGCGGAAAAACTGTTTTTT. It codes for CASSPGYAEKLFF. Full variable domain (missing parts from reference TRBV11-2 and TRBJ1-4): EAGVAQSPRYKIIEKRQSVAFWCNPISGHATLYWYQQILGQGPKLLIQFQNNGVVDDSQLPKDRFSAERLKGVDSTLKIQPAKLEDSAVYLCASSPGYAEKLFFGSGTQLSVL.

The V gene is TRBV6-4, the J gene TRBJ2-3; no definite D call. The CDR3 totals 14 residues. From germline, CDR1 is MRHNA and CDR2 SNTAGT. Trimming took 2 bases from V and 2 from J, leaving 8 bases between them. CDR3 DNA: TGTGCCAGCAGTGACGGCGGAAACACAGATACGCAGTATTTT. It codes for CASSDGGNTDTQYF.

The chain employs TRBV6-1 and TRBJ1-2; 7 nucleotides match TRBD1. V was pared by 6 bases and J by 1 base, with 2 bases of the junction left unmatched. CDR1 is MNHNS, CDR2 SASEGT, per germline. The CDR3 is made up of 13 amino acids. The CDR3 spells CASSRDSNYGYTF. The CDR3 DNA reads TGTGCCAGCAGCCGGGACAGTAACTATGGCTACACCTTC.

The chain links TRBV5-4 to TRBJ2-3; 10 nucleotides match TRBD1. In germline, CDR1 is SGHNT, CDR2 YYREEE (reference sequence). This CDR3 is 17 amino acids long. Trimming at V came to 4 bases and at J to 5 bases, leaving 13 bases not matched to a gene. The CDR3 DNA reads as TGTGCCAGCAGCGATACTCACTCCGGGACAGGGGTAGATACGCAGTATTTT. Residues: CASSDTHSGTGVDTQYF.

The chain employs TRBV18 and TRBJ2-2, with D perhaps matching TRBD2 (6 bases). V shed 5 bases and J shed 2 bases, with 15 bases lying between them. Germline CDR1 is KGHSH and CDR2 is LQKENI. The CDR3 runs to 16 residues. CDR3 nucleotide sequence: TGTGCCAGCTCATTCGAGGTAGCGGACAACACCGGGGAGCTGTTTTTT. Residues: CASSFEVADNTGELFF.

J is TRBJ1-1 and V is TRBV5-6; D perhaps matches TRBD1 (5 bases). The germline V gene encodes CDR1 SGHDT and CDR2 YYEEEE. Trimming pared 3 bases from V and 0 bases from J, leaving 9 bases between. This CDR3 contains 14 residues. The CDR3 nucleotides are TGTGCCAGCAGCTCAGGGCTTTTGAACACTGAAGCTTTCTTT. This gives the protein CASSSGLLNTEAFF.

The rearrangement uses TRBV4-2 and TRBJ1-2, with TRBD1 matching over 11 bases. The germline V gene encodes CDR1 LGHNA and CDR2 YNFKEQ. The CDR3 is made up of 15 amino acids. Germline trimming cut 4 bases from V and 8 bases from J; bases unmatched to any gene: 9. This CDR3 reads CASSLGQGARGGYTF. CDR3 DNA sequence: TGTGCCAGCAGCCTTGGACAGGGGGCCAGGGGGGGCTACACCTTC.